This T cell receptor (beta chain) was obtained from a study of T cell responses to AZD1222 COVID-19 vaccine. Study-level results: Of the AZD1222 recipients, only five to seven were seropositive at baseline. Repertoire collection took place solely once the T cell response had peaked.

V dropped 3 bases and J dropped 3 bases, with 6 bases sitting between them. The CDR3 totals 11 residues. The germline V gene encodes CDR1 DFQATT and CDR2 SNEGSKA (reference sequence). Notes on this clone: Its antigen is as yet unknown.

The assay was immunoSEQ multiplex PCR, and TCRdb's table has in-frame clones only and misses some. The sample carries 90,000 to 150,000 clones, roughly 87% recorded once. This clonotype originated in an adult in good health. The J gene is TRBJ2-7, the V gene TRBV20-1; D unclear. Sequencing was performed on peripheral blood, taken on day 0 of AZD1222 vaccination. CDR3 sequence: CSASFDYEQYF. The CDR3 DNA is TGCAGTGCTAGCTTCGACTACGAGCAGTACTTC.